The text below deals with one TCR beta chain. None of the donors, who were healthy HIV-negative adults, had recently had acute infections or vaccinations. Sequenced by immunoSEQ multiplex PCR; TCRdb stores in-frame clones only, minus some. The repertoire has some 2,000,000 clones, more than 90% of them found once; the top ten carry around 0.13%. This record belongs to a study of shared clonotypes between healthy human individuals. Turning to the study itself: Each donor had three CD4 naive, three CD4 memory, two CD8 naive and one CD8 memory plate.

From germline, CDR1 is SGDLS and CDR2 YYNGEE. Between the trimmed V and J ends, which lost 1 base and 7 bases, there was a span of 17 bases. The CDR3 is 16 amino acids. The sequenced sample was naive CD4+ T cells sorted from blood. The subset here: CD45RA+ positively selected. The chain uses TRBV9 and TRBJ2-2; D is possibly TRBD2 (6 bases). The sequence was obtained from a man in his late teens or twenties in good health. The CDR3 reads CASSVSPGLKNGELFF. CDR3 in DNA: TGTGCCAGCAGCGTAAGTCCGGGACTGAAAAACGGGGAGCTGTTTTTT.